The rows below give T cell receptor beta chains drawn from one sample of a study of T cells in localized non-small cell lung cancer. Some clones are missing from TCRdb's copy, which holds only in-frame ones; the method was immunoSEQ multiplex PCR. The top ten clones hold roughly 8.6% of a sample with 4,000 or so clones, about 22% of them seen once. The sample in question was lung tumor tissue, obtained before any cancer treatment. The receptors were gathered from a woman aged 40-70 years with stage I lung adenocarcinoma. CDR3s include the opening cysteine and the closing phenylalanine or tryptophan. A D gene is named only where the DNA matches it firmly. Some rows mark clone size as missing; the rest say once, few, many or name a class of expanded clone.

v_gene,abundance,d_gene,j_gene,CDR3aa,CDR3nt
TRBV18,NA,NA,TRBJ2-3,CASSPPSVTRRDTQYF,TGTGCCAGCTCACCACCGAGCGTGACTAGACGAGATACGCAGTATTTT
TRBV6-7,NA,NA,TRBJ2-6,CASRSIEGDSSGANVLTF,TGTGCCAGCAGGTCGATTGAGGGGGATAGCTCTGGGGCCAACGTCCTGACTTTC
TRBV6-8,few,NA,TRBJ1-1,CAINQMEGAEAFF,TGTGCCATCAATCAAATGGAGGGCGCTGAAGCTTTCTTT
TRBV6-8,few,TRBD1,TRBJ2-2,CASTNPRQGRYTGELFF,TGTGCCAGCACCAACCCCCGACAGGGGCGATACACCGGGGAGCTGTTTTTT
TRBV1,NA,NA,TRBJ1-5,CASRPKPGDPNQPQHF,TGCGCCAGCAGACCGAAGCCAGGGGATCCCAATCAGCCCCAGCATTTT
TRBV6-8,few,TRBD2,TRBJ2-7,CASSYERGASYEQYF,TGTGCCAGCAGTTACGAGCGGGGGGCATCCTACGAGCAGTACTTC
TRBV7-2,few,NA,TRBJ2-4,CASSAGSSNIQYF,TGTGCCAGCAGCGCAGGGTCATCAAACATTCAGTACTTC
TRBV5-1,NA,NA,TRBJ1-1,CASSLGPTNTEAFF,TGCGCCAGCAGCTTGGGACCGACTAACACTGAAGCTTTCTTT
TRBV28,NA,NA,TRBJ1-6,CASKGPMDSPLHF,TGTGCCAGCAAGGGCCCTATGGACTCACCCCTCCACTTT
TRBV6-8,medium-sized,TRBD1,TRBJ1-5,CASNPTGSNQPQHF,TGTGCCAGCAACCCGACAGGGAGCAATCAGCCCCAGCATTTT